This note documents a single TCR beta chain sequence. The specificity of this receptor is unknown. Per-base qualities were not stored, and no clone one base away is much larger. This entry is derived from a study of cytomegalovirus exposure and HLA in healthy donors (dated by TCRdb to about 2017). Regarding the study in general: An earlier analysis of fewer than 750 of the donors reported about 260 Gb of sequence data and 95 million to 130 million unique TCR beta sequences obtained from about 170 million T cells. Roughly 5 DR-DQ haplotypes were handled as single units for association and clustering because linkage in the cohort was strong. Both class I and class II loci were covered by HLA typing, at four-digit resolution. All discovery cohort repertoires had been generated using a single sequencing platform. To study patterns of TCR occurrence, a later analysis re-analyzed previously published TCR beta repertoires from 666 donors and added high-resolution HLA genotyping. Of the 300 to 450 genotyped donors, 65% to 90% were placed in the genetic ancestry cluster associated with self-reported Caucasian donors. Among about 370 genotyped donors of the cohort, an average of approximately 200,000 unique TCR beta nucleotide sequences was sequenced per donor, of which about 20% were non-productive. In a later genetic analysis, genome-wide SNP genotypes for about three fifths of the roughly 670 donors were used, and that subset was treated as a discovery cohort. Donor age, sex, ethnicity and CMV serostatus were compiled alongside the repertoire data. The study aimed to test whether signatures of past pathogen exposure could be identified by cataloging public T cell receptors. To predict cytomegalovirus infection status, the study combined high-throughput TCR immunosequencing, statistical association of individual TCRs with disease status, and machine learning. The number of typed donors differed by locus: roughly 629-640 for A, B, C, DRB1 and DQB1; 500 to 550 for DQA1; some 610 for DPA1; and around 450 for DPB1. The T cell repertoires of under 750 subjects were profiled by immunosequencing and related to cytomegalovirus serostatus. An earlier analysis of more than 450 of the donors used high-throughput TCR beta sequencing to judge whether each TCR beta V gene segment behaved as functional or pseudogenic. Along with the approximately 700-subject first cohort, a separate validation cohort of roughly 110 different subjects was used. Rather than using new phenotypic data, the later analysis identified candidate immune exposures from TCR beta sequences and from how often those sequences occurred across donors. About 300 gigabases of sequencing data and approximately 85 million unique TCR sequences were included in an early release covering several hundred HLA-typed donors.

The germline V gene supplies CDR1 MGHDK and CDR2 SYGVNS. The germline V end is reduced by 3 bases and the J end by 4 bases; junction bases left unmatched: 8. The CDR3 holds 15 amino acids from the cysteine to the phenylalanine. Only CDR3 DNA is held: 45 bases, read in frame from base 1. Overall study outcomes, separate from this receptor: In the study, 150 to 200 TCR beta chains were listed as associated with cytomegalovirus. In vitro tests confirmed that a few of the cytomegalovirus-associated TCR beta chains recognize cytomegalovirus antigens. In a later analysis, HLA-associated TCR beta chains showed more clonal expansion and lower generation probabilities than non-associated chains that were equally common. A further reported finding was that TCR beta sequences accurately predicted the HLA-A and HLA-B alleles for most subjects in the first cohort. Across donors, most TCR sequences were observed very rarely, whereas some public TCRs were present in many individuals. A later analysis reported that several top co-occurrence clusters appeared linked to parvovirus B19, influenza, CMV and Epstein-Barr virus. At a false discovery rate of 0.05, a later analysis linked around 17,000 TCR beta sequences to specific HLA alleles. An earlier analysis of approximately 540 of the donors showed that most TCR beta V segments appeared in productive rearrangements either about 87% or about 30% of the time, which broadly matched IMGT annotations. In a later analysis, the rate of TCR association differed among HLA loci, with DRB1 alleles having the most associated TCRs and HLA-C alleles having the fewest. Because counts were too low, some 17 rarely observed V segments, including chromosome 9 orphons, were excluded from the earlier analysis of 587 of the donors. Because HLA typing was missing for some donors at each locus, association tests included only the typed subset. Roughly uniform sequencing depth across donors was assumed in presence/absence analyses, although this assumption may not hold. The cohort was sequenced for TCR beta chains only, and without alpha or paired-chain data the features that could be detected were limited. In a later genetic analysis, fewer N-insertions in productive TCRs were reported among donors in an Asian-associated ancestry cluster than the roughly 700-donor mean. The authors suggested that the approach could potentially be generalized to other disease states and immunological phenotypes. Cytomegalovirus status was reported to be diagnosed by the classifier with high specificity and sensitivity in both the original and validation cohorts. The 87-base-pair reads could not distinguish some IMGT-functional V segments, including TRBV6-2 and TRBV6-3, so those segments were excluded. Assigning TCR associations to individual alleles was difficult when HLA alleles, especially DR and DQ, strongly co-occurred. In a later analysis, most CMV-associated TCR beta chains were found to appear HLA-restricted, with HLA associations seemingly driven largely by CMV exposure. A group of highly shared sequence variants was considered likely to be a technical artifact of the sequencing pipeline. V-gene and J-gene trimming of TCR beta chains was associated with a missense DCLRE1C variant in a later genetic analysis, and the association was replicated in an independent cohort. Linkage disequilibrium might explain the correlated functional status among segregating V segments, but an unknown experimental factor could not be ruled out. The only immune exposure information available for the cohort was CMV serostatus.

Receptor amplification or capture employed the immunoSEQ multiplex PCR assay. A mixture of 60 forward primers for TCR Vbeta segments and 13 reverse primers for TCR Jbeta segments was used in the multiplex PCR. A multiplex PCR assay on genomic DNA amplified the CDR3 region of rearranged TCR beta genes. The amplified TCR beta libraries were sequenced on the Illumina HiSeq System as 87-base-pair reads. Concerning the study's data processing: In a later analysis, tens of millions of unique TCR beta chains were counted across the approximately 640 repertoires, and around 10 million of these chains were shared by at least two donors. Raw reads were error-corrected and collapsed into unique sequences with a nearest-neighbor algorithm that merged closely related sequences to remove PCR and sequencing errors. V, D and J gene segments were assigned by aligning CDR3 sequences to IMGT reference sequences. Each retained sequence needed at least a six-nucleotide match to both a V gene segment and a J gene segment. A rearrangement was called productive if the CDR3 had no stop codons and remained in frame with V and J, and every other rearrangement was called non-productive. CDR3 was defined by IMGT convention, running from the second conserved V-encoded cysteine to the conserved J-encoded phenylalanine. The earlier analysis of about 590 of the donors excluded sequences that lacked an unambiguous match to a single V gene segment. An earlier analysis of roughly 590 of the donors called V segments functional above 56.7% productive rearrangements and segregating when the between-donor standard deviation exceeded 5%. To diagnose cytomegalovirus status from the catalog of TCR beta chain sequences, a statistical classification framework was built. In a later analysis, V and J genes were assigned by comparing TCR nucleotide sequences against IMGT/GENE-DB human TR gene sequences. A later analysis assigned CDR3 sequences and most-parsimonious VDJ recombination scenarios with the TCRdist pipeline. In a later analysis, each TCR beta chain was defined by its CDR3 amino acid sequence together with its V-gene family, and reads without a unique V-gene family were excluded. As a way to deal with suspected cross-contamination and a sequencing artifact, a later analysis dropped 450 to 600 nucleotide sequences that were highly shared and had low generation probability. In a later analysis, a clonal expansion index for each public chain was calculated from normalized within-repertoire ranks of inferred template counts. Generation probabilities in a later analysis came from a VDJ recombination model fitted to out-of-frame rearrangements, and those results were checked against IGoR. Hypergeometric tests were used in a later analysis to score TCR-TCR, TCR-HLA and TCR-CMV co-occurrence, with a repertoire-size bias correction applied to the TCR pairs. To estimate false discovery rates, a later analysis permuted the HLA or CMV assignments 20 times. In a later analysis, co-occurring TCRs were grouped using DBSCAN, with TCRdist sequence similarity added in when clustering inside HLA-allele-positive subsets. For co-occurrence clustering, repertoires with fewer than 30,000 or more than 120,000 public chains were excluded, along with about five repertoires with anomalous nucleotide sharing. The source is immuneACCESS, and TCRdb retained only in-frame sequences with V and J called. Part of the clones is not carried over; for the studies checked, unresolved V genes explain less than half of this, and the remainder is unexplained. The V and J calls and clone size were taken over from that table, and D and trimming were inferred from the DNA. This sample gives under 200,000 clones in total; about 88% of them show up just once. The ten top clones hold approximately 0.31% of the sample.

The cohort consisted of hundreds of healthy bone marrow donors. Cohort members were all nominally healthy when sampled, although unrecorded immune exposures were likely present. The donor was CMV seronegative and belonged to the group of 350 or so seronegative cohort members. A peripheral blood sample was provided by each donor, and peripheral blood mononuclear cells were used for TCR beta sequencing. Genomic DNA extraction from the blood cell samples was performed with the Qiagen DNeasy Blood Extraction Kit. The source of this sequence is a woman in her thirties in good health and CMV-seronegative. Sample: PBMCs. Recombination connected TRBV25-1 to TRBJ1-2, and 7 junctional nucleotides match TRBD1. The bases are TGTGCCAGCAGTGACACGACAGGGCAGGCCTATGGCTACACCTTC. This is translated as CASSDTTGQAYGYTF.